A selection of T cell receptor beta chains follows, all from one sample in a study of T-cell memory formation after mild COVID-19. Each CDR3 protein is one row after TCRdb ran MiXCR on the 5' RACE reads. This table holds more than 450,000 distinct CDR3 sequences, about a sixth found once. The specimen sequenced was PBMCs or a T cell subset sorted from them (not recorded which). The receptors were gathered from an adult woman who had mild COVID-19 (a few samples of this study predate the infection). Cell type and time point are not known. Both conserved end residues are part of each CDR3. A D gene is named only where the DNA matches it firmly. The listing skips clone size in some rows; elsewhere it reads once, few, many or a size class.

TGTGCCAGCAGTCCCGGGACAGACCCCCAGCCCCAGCATTTT,CASSPGTDPQPQHF,TRBV12-3/TRBV12-4,TRBJ1-5,few,14,TRBD1
TGTGCCAGCAGCCGTCGGCCGAAAGAGACCCAGTACTTC,CASSRRPKETQYF,TRBV7-9,TRBJ2-5,NA,13,NA
TGTGCCAGCACCCCGGGACTCGCGACGGTCGGGGAGCTGTTTTTT,CASTPGLATVGELFF,TRBV12-3/TRBV12-4,TRBJ2-2,NA,15,NA
TGCGCCAGCAGCCAAGTTGATCGGGATACCGGGGAGCTGTTTTTT,CASSQVDRDTGELFF,TRBV4-1,TRBJ2-2,NA,15,NA
TGCAGTGCAAAACCTAGCGGGAGGGGGAATGAGCAGTTCTTC,CSAKPSGRGNEQFF,TRBV20-1,TRBJ2-1,NA,14,TRBD2
TGTGCCAGCAGTCCCGGTATCGTGCCCTCCTACAATGAGCAGTTCTTC,CASSPGIVPSYNEQFF,TRBV12-3/TRBV12-4,TRBJ2-1,few,16,NA
TGTGCCAGCAGCAGTGAGACAGGGGCCTACGAGCAGTACTTC,CASSSETGAYEQYF,TRBV5-6,TRBJ2-7,NA,14,TRBD1
TGTGCCAGCAGTGGACAGTCTAACTATGGCTACACCTTC,CASSGQSNYGYTF,TRBV2,TRBJ1-2,many,13,NA
TGTGCCAGCAGCGTAGATCTAGTGAACACTGAAGCTTTCTTT,CASSVDLVNTEAFF,TRBV9,TRBJ1-1,few,14,NA
TGTGCCAGCAGTCAGGACAGGCGCCTCCTCGGGGGCTACACCTTC,CASSQDRRLLGGYTF,TRBV6-2/TRBV6-3,TRBJ1-2,NA,15,TRBD1
TGTGCCAGCAGTTCCATAATGGGACAGGCGTACAATGAGCAGTTCTTC,CASSSIMGQAYNEQFF,TRBV27,TRBJ2-1,NA,16,TRBD1
TGTGCCAGCAGCCTCCCGCCGGGGGGTAGCACAGATACGCAGTATTTT,CASSLPPGGSTDTQYF,TRBV7-2,TRBJ2-3,few,16,TRBD2
TGCGCCAGCAGGACTAGCGGGGCAGATACGCAGTATTTT,CASRTSGADTQYF,TRBV4-1,TRBJ2-3,many,13,TRBD2
TGCAGCGTTGAAGCACCAACGTTGGGACAGGGGGCCTACGAGCAGTACTTC,CSVEAPTLGQGAYEQYF,TRBV29-1,TRBJ2-7,few,17,TRBD1
TGTGCCAGCACCCTACCGGGATCGGGGATTTCCTTT,CASTLPGSGISF,TRBV5-4,TRBJ1-1,NA,12,NA
TGTGCCATCAGTGAGAGTGAAGTGGAGACCCAGTACTTC,CAISESEVETQYF,TRBV10-3,TRBJ2-5,few,13,NA
TGCAGTGCTGAATACAGGGAGCGCCTTCCCTACGAGCAGTACTTC,CSAEYRERLPYEQYF,TRBV20-1,TRBJ2-7,few,15,NA
TGTGCCAGCAGCCAAGGAATAGGCGTTGGAAACACCATATATTTT,CASSQGIGVGNTIYF,TRBV3-1,TRBJ1-3,NA,15,NA
TGCAGCGTTGAATCTGGACCGGAGACCCAGTACTTC,CSVESGPETQYF,TRBV29-1,TRBJ2-5,many,12,NA
TGTGCCAGCAGCTTAGTGGACTACACTGAAGCTTTCTTT,CASSLVDYTEAFF,TRBV7-9,TRBJ1-1,few,13,NA
TGTGCCACCAGTGATCCAGGGGACAGCCACACAGATACGCAGTATTTT,CATSDPGDSHTDTQYF,TRBV24-1,TRBJ2-3,few,16,TRBD1
TGTGCCAGCAGCTTAGGACAGGGGAGCTCCTACAATGAGCAGTTCTTC,CASSLGQGSSYNEQFF,TRBV7-6,TRBJ2-1,NA,16,TRBD1
TGTGCCAGCAGCATTGACTACAACTCCTACGAGCAGTACTTC,CASSIDYNSYEQYF,TRBV7-3,TRBJ2-7,NA,14,NA
TGTGCCAGCAGCCACTACCGGGACAGTCCTATGGAGCAGTACTTC,CASSHYRDSPMEQYF,TRBV3-1,TRBJ2-7,few,15,TRBD1
TGCGCCAGCAGCCAATTCAACTCTGGGGCCAACGTCCTGACTTTC,CASSQFNSGANVLTF,TRBV4-1,TRBJ2-6,NA,15,NA
TGTGCCAGCAGTTACTCGGGGGAAGACACCGGGGAGCTGTTTTTT,CASSYSGEDTGELFF,TRBV6-2/TRBV6-3,TRBJ2-2,NA,15,NA
TGTGCCAGCAGCGTCGGGGGCCCGAGCTCCTACGAGCAGTACTTC,CASSVGGPSSYEQYF,TRBV9,TRBJ2-7,NA,15,NA
TGTGCCAGCAGCTCACCGGCTAGCGCCTATGGGGATACGCAGTATTTT,CASSSPASAYGDTQYF,TRBV7-9,TRBJ2-3,many,16,NA
TGTGCCCCAGCAAGGTCCGGGAACACTGAAGCTTTCTTT,CAPARSGNTEAFF,TRBV2,TRBJ1-1,NA,13,NA
TGCGCCAGCGGGGGGGAGGAGACTGAAGCTTTCTTT,CASGGEETEAFF,TRBV5-1,TRBJ1-1,NA,12,NA
TGTGCCAGCAGTGACCCCTCCGGGACAGGGGTCTACGAGCAGTACTTC,CASSDPSGTGVYEQYF,TRBV6-4,TRBJ2-7,NA,16,TRBD1
TGTGCCAGCACCCTTGGGCAGGGGGCGAATGAGCAGTTCTTC,CASTLGQGANEQFF,TRBV6-5,TRBJ2-1,few,14,TRBD1
TGCAGTGCTGTTTCCGGACAGGGAAGACAGCCCCAGCATTTT,CSAVSGQGRQPQHF,TRBV20-1,TRBJ1-5,NA,14,TRBD1
TGCGCCAGCAGTCGTGGCAGGGTGGACGACACTGAAGCTTTCTTT,CASSRGRVDDTEAFF,TRBV5-1,TRBJ1-1,few,15,NA
TGTGCCAGCAGCTTAGCTAGCGGGATCTACGAGCAGTACTTC,CASSLASGIYEQYF,TRBV7-9,TRBJ2-7,few,14,TRBD2
TGCAGGGGGTCCGGGGAGCTGTTTTTT,CRGSGELFF,TRBV20-1,TRBJ2-2,few,9,NA
TGCAGTGCTAGAGGACAAGCGGGAAGAGACTACGAGCAGTACTTC,CSARGQAGRDYEQYF,TRBV20-1,TRBJ2-7,few,15,TRBD2
TGTGCCAGCAGCCCTCGCCGGGGAGTTCGCACCGGGGAGCTGTTTTTT,CASSPRRGVRTGELFF,TRBV7-9,TRBJ2-2,NA,16,NA
TGTGCCACCTCCGGGACCGTTGATGAAAAACTGTTTTTT,CATSGTVDEKLFF,TRBV24-1,TRBJ1-4,NA,13,NA
TGTGCCAGCAGCGTAGACAACAATCAGCCCCAGCATTTT,CASSVDNNQPQHF,TRBV9,TRBJ1-5,few,13,NA
TGCGCCAGCAGCTTGGAAAGAAAAAACATTCAGTACTTC,CASSLERKNIQYF,TRBV5-1,TRBJ2-4,few,13,NA
TGTGCCAGCAGCCCCTTGGACAGGCAGTTAACCGGGGAGCTGTTTTTT,CASSPLDRQLTGELFF,TRBV4-2,TRBJ2-2,few,16,TRBD1
TGTGCCAGCAGCTCGGTCGGGGGCTACAATGAGCAGTTCTTC,CASSSVGGYNEQFF,TRBV7-3,TRBJ2-1,few,14,NA
TGCGCCAGCAGCTATGACAGTGGGGGCGATGGCTACACCTTC,CASSYDSGGDGYTF,TRBV5-1,TRBJ1-2,NA,14,NA
TGTGCCAGTAGTATTAGAACATGGAGGGGAGACAACAATGAGCAGTTCTTC,CASSIRTWRGDNNEQFF,TRBV19,TRBJ2-1,few,17,NA
TGTGCCAGCAGCCCAGAGGACTGGGGGGACAAAAACATTCAGTACTTC,CASSPEDWGDKNIQYF,TRBV7-2,TRBJ2-4,few,16,NA
TGTGCCACCAGCAGAGCGGGTCCCTACGAGCAGTACTTC,CATSRAGPYEQYF,TRBV15,TRBJ2-7,few,13,NA
TGCAGTGCTAGAGTGGACGGGAGGAACCCCACCGGGGAGCTGTTTTTT,CSARVDGRNPTGELFF,TRBV20-1,TRBJ2-2,NA,16,TRBD2
TGTGCCAGCAGTCGGAGACAGGGGGCGAACTACAATGAGCAGTTCTTC,CASSRRQGANYNEQFF,TRBV9,TRBJ2-1,NA,16,TRBD1
TGTGCCAGCAGCTTAAGAGGGGGCACAGGAGAGACCCAGTACTTC,CASSLRGGTGETQYF,TRBV7-3,TRBJ2-5,NA,15,TRBD1
TGCAGTGCTAGAGCCCAGCAATATAATTCACCCCTCCACTTT,CSARAQQYNSPLHF,TRBV20-1,TRBJ1-6,NA,14,NA
TGTGCCACTACATATAGCGGAAATGAGCAGTTCTTC,CATTYSGNEQFF,TRBV10-3,TRBJ2-1,NA,12,NA
TGTGCCAGCAGTTCAACCGGGGAAGAAGTCCCCTACGAGCAGTACTTC,CASSSTGEEVPYEQYF,TRBV9,TRBJ2-7,NA,16,NA
TGTGCCAGCAGCCCCCAACAGGGCGGGGAGACCCAGTACTTC,CASSPQQGGETQYF,TRBV7-9,TRBJ2-5,few,14,NA
TGTGCCATCAGTGGGGGGACGGCCGCCTACGAGCAGTACTTC,CAISGGTAAYEQYF,TRBV10-3,TRBJ2-7,few,14,NA